What follows are 25 T cell receptor beta chains derived from one specimen sequenced in a study of chemoradiotherapy in HPV16-positive cancers. The repertoire was sequenced with immunoSEQ multiplex PCR; TCRdb's copy has only in-frame clones and lacks some. The top ten clones hold about a tenth of a sample with more than 15,000 clones, about four fifths of them seen once. This specimen was taken from a patient who underwent chemoradiotherapy. The receptors derive from a human donor with HPV-associated anogenital cancer.

CDR3 nucleotide sequence: TGCGCCAGCAGCCCCACCCGAATGGGCGGGGAGCTGTTTTTT. Protein sequence: CASSPTRMGGELFF. The rearrangement links TRBV4-1 to TRBJ2-2, with D uncertain. The V gene lost 4 bases and the J gene lost 7 bases, with 13 bases spanning the gap. CDR1 is MGHRA and CDR2 is YSYEKL in the germline V gene. The CDR3 totals 14 residues.

V is TRBV5-1 and J is TRBJ2-3; no definite D call. The CDR3 has 13 residues. The V end was cut by 2 bases, the J end by 4 bases, with 8 bases between. Germline values: CDR1 SGHRS, CDR2 YFSETQ. CDR3 DNA sequence: TGCGCCAGCAGCTTCCGGGTCGCAGATACGCAGTATTTT. This encodes CASSFRVADTQYF. Drawing the rest from reference TRBV5-1 and TRBJ2-3, the complete variable domain is KAGVTQTPRYLIKTRGQQVTLSCSPISGHRSVSWYQQTPGQGLQFLFEYFSETQRNKGNFPGRFSGRQFSNSRSEMNVSTLELGDSALYLCASSFRVADTQYFGPGTRLTVL.

This chain connects TRBV28 to TRBJ1-2, with TRBD1 matching over 12 bases. CDR3 length: 19 residues. Germline CDR1 MDHEN, CDR2 SYDVKM. The ends lost 3 bases at V and 4 bases at J; junction bases unmatched: 15. The CDR3 region has the DNA TGTGCCAGCAGTTTGAAGGGCCTGGGACAGGGGGCCGGATCCTATGGCTACACCTTC. Translating gives CASSLKGLGQGAGSYGYTF.

V and J are TRBV29-1 and TRBJ2-7, with D maybe TRBD1 (5 bases). There are 12 residues in the CDR3. Trimming pared 4 bases from V and 3 bases from J, leaving 10 bases between. Germline CDR1 is SQVTM and CDR2 is ANQGSEA. The CDR3 reads CSVVAGLYEQYF. CDR3 bases: TGCAGCGTTGTAGCAGGGCTCTACGAGCAGTACTTC.

The chain has TRBV5-1 and TRBJ2-3; D is possibly TRBD2 (7 bases). The CDR3 extends over 14 amino acids. Germline V gene lookup returns CDR1 SGHRS and CDR2 YFSETQ. Trimming removed 7 bases at V and 2 bases at J, with 14 bases between. Here the CDR3 DNA reads TGCGCCAGCCGGAGGGGGGGGTTCACAGATACGCAGTATTTT. Translating it yields CASRRGGFTDTQYF.

This clone was picked up one time. This chain uses TRBV19 with TRBJ2-1, with 12 bases identical to TRBD2. CDR1 is LNHDA and CDR2 is SQIVND in the germline V gene (reference sequence). The V and J ends lost 6 bases and 6 bases, in that order; junction bases with no gene match: 6. The CDR3 is 15 residues long. The CDR3: CASRPLAGGVNEQFF. The DNA of the CDR3 is TGTGCCAGTAGACCACTAGCGGGGGGCGTCAATGAGCAGTTCTTC.

The CDR3 spells CASSINRGTDEKLFF. Written as DNA, the CDR3 is TGTGCCAGCAGCATAAACAGGGGGACGGATGAAAAACTGTTTTTT. The chain has TRBV7-2 and TRBJ1-4, with 8 bases matching TRBD1. CDR1 is SGHTA, CDR2 FQGNSA, per germline. This CDR3 has 15 amino acids. Unmatched junction bases numbered 8, after V lost 5 bases and J lost 6 bases.

The chain has TRBV9 and TRBJ1-2; 12 nucleotides align to TRBD1. This CDR3 has 16 residues. Looked up from germline, CDR1 is SGDLS and CDR2 is YYNGEE. Unmatched junction bases numbered 8, after V lost 0 bases and J lost 8 bases. CDR3 protein: CASSVAPGQGAEGYTF. In DNA, the CDR3 is TGTGCCAGCAGCGTAGCCCCGGGACAGGGGGCTGAAGGCTACACCTTC.

CDR3 nucleotides: TGTGCCAGCAGCCCCTACGGCGGACCTTCTAGCACAGATACGCAGTATTTT. This codes for CASSPYGGPSSTDTQYF. The genes are TRBV7-2 and TRBJ2-3; D gene unclear. CDR1 is SGHTA, CDR2 FQGNSA, per germline. V was pared by 5 bases and J by 0 bases, with 18 bases between. The CDR3 is made up of 17 amino acids.

This sequence joins TRBV15 and TRBJ1-1; D uncertain. The CDR3 length is 15 residues. Deletions cut 4 bases from V and 4 bases from J, with 16 bases between. In germline, CDR1 is LNHNV, CDR2 YYDKDF (reference sequence). CDR3 DNA sequence: TGTGCCACCAGCAATCCGGGGAACTCAATCACTGAAGCTTTCTTT. As protein: CATSNPGNSITEAFF.

V and J are TRBV28 and TRBJ1-1, with 8 bases fitting TRBD1. Germline V CDR1 and CDR2: MDHEN, SYDVKM. The ends lost 5 bases at V and 0 bases at J; junction bases unmatched: 8. The CDR3 runs 16 residues. CDR3 DNA: TGTGCCAGCAGTCTACTTCAGGGGGCGGTGAACACTGAAGCTTTCTTT. Protein sequence: CASSLLQGAVNTEAFF. Together with reference TRBV28 and TRBJ1-1, the CDR3 gives the full variable domain: DVKVTQSSRYLVKRTGEKVFLECVQDMDHENMFWYRQDPGLGLRLIYFSYDVKMKEKGDIPEGYSVSREKKERFSLILESASTNQTSMYLCASSLLQGAVNTEAFFGQGTRLTVV.

This clone has a handful of counts. CDR3 nucleotides: TGTGCCAGCAGTGATGAGACACTCGAGCAGTACTTC. This gives the protein CASSDETLEQYF. This rearrangement joins TRBV2 to TRBJ2-7; D uncertain. Trimming left V 3 bases short and J 6 bases short, with 9 bases between. Germline-derived CDR1 and CDR2 are SNHLY and FYNNEI. The CDR3 runs 12 residues.

This chain joins TRBV30 and TRBJ2-7; D possibly corresponds to TRBD2 (6 bases). The CDR3 runs 12 residues. V gave up 2 bases and J gave up 6 bases, with 11 bases separating them. Germline values: CDR1 GTSNPN, CDR2 SVGIG (reference sequence). The CDR3 protein is CAWSRGKGEQYF. The CDR3 region has the DNA TGTGCCTGGAGTCGGGGGAAGGGCGAGCAGTACTTC.

This clone has a handful of counts. The chain joins TRBV7-9 to TRBJ2-6, with a weak D call TRBD2 (7 bases). This CDR3 spans 17 amino acids. Deletions cut 0 bases from V and 0 bases from J, with 9 bases between. CDR1 and CDR2 (germline): SEHNR, FQNEAQ (reference sequence). CDR3 DNA: TGTGCCAGCAGCTTAGCGGGGGGGCGCTCTGGGGCCAACGTCCTGACTTTC. Its protein is CASSLAGGRSGANVLTF.

The genes are TRBV11-2 and TRBJ1-6; tentatively, D is TRBD1 (5 bases). V was pared by 5 bases and J by 17 bases, with 19 bases between. Germline CDR1 and CDR2: SGHAT and FQNNGV. The CDR3 is made up of 13 amino acids. The CDR3, as DNA: TGTGCCAGCAGCCCGAGCGGCGCAGGGATTTTCCACTTT. It yields the protein CASSPSGAGIFHF.

The V and J genes are TRBV10-3 and TRBJ2-5; 8 nucleotides line up with TRBD1. Per germline, CDR1 ENHRY and CDR2 SYGVKD. Germline trimming cut 2 bases from V and 4 bases from J; bases unmatched to any gene: 3. The CDR3 length is 14 residues. The CDR3 is CAISESGQGETQYF. The CDR3 DNA is TGTGCCATCAGTGAGAGTGGACAGGGAGAGACCCAGTACTTC.

There are a few counts of this clone. The CDR3 bases are TGTGCCAGCAGTGCTAACAGGGGCAAAGGCTACACCTTC. Translation gives CASSANRGKGYTF. The chain is built from TRBV27 and TRBJ1-2, with 7 positions matching TRBD1. Germline values: CDR1 MNHEY, CDR2 SMNVEV (reference sequence). CDR3 length: 13 residues. Germline trimming cut 5 bases from V and 8 bases from J; bases unmatched to any gene: 8.

The chain links TRBV7-8 to TRBJ1-3; D is perhaps TRBD1 (6 bases). The CDR3 runs 15 residues. The V gene lost 5 bases and the J gene lost 0 bases, with 11 bases spanning the gap. CDR1 and CDR2 (germline): SGHVS, FQNEAQ. CDR3 bases: TGTGCCAGCAGCGACAGGCGAAGCTCTGGAAACACCATATATTTT. Amino acid sequence: CASSDRRSSGNTIYF.

This clone has a handful of counts. The genes are TRBV10-1 and TRBJ1-2; a possible D gene is TRBD1 (5 bases). V was trimmed by 0 bases and J by 4 bases, leaving 12 bases between them. Germline V gene data show CDR1 as WNHNN and CDR2 as SYGVQD (reference sequence). The CDR3 is 15 residues long. In DNA, the CDR3 is TGCGCCAGCAGTGAGTCGCGGGTGGGACTCTATGGCTACACCTTC. Amino acids: CASSESRVGLYGYTF.

V and J are TRBV6-5 and TRBJ2-7, with 8 positions matching TRBD1. Losses at the gene ends were 2 bases for V and 2 bases for J; bases not matched to a gene: 2. Germline V gives CDR1 MNHEY, CDR2 SVGAGI. CDR3 size: 14 residues. CDR3 sequence reads: CASSYDRGTYEQYF. CDR3 DNA sequence: TGTGCCAGCAGTTACGACAGGGGAACCTACGAGCAGTACTTC.

The chain recombines TRBV27 with TRBJ2-7; the D gene could be TRBD1 or TRBD2 (5 bases each). The germline CDR1 and CDR2 sequences are MNHEY and SMNVEV (reference sequence). V lost 5 bases and J 0 bases, leaving 11 bases between the germline ends. The CDR3 runs 14 residues. CDR3 nucleotides: TGTGCCAGCAGTCCTCTAGGGACCTCCTACGAGCAGTACTTC. It codes for CASSPLGTSYEQYF.

The CDR3: CASSLDGERREQFF. CDR3 DNA sequence: TGCGCCAGCAGCCTCGACGGAGAAAGACGGGAGCAGTTCTTC. The chain carries TRBV5-1 and TRBJ2-1; D call uncertain. The germline gives CDR1 SGHRS, CDR2 YFSETQ. The V gene lost 4 bases and the J gene lost 10 bases, with 18 bases spanning the gap. This CDR3 is 14 amino acids long.

This CDR3 is CASLDRLYYGYTF. The CDR3 DNA sequence: TGTGCCAGTCTTGACAGGCTATACTATGGCTACACCTTC. The V call is TRBV28, the J call TRBJ1-2; D possibly corresponds to TRBD1 (6 bases). Trimming left V 9 bases short and J 3 bases short, with 14 bases between. The length of the CDR3 is 13 residues. CDR1 and CDR2 from the germline V gene are MDHEN and SYDVKM.

V gene TRBV5-1 combines with J gene TRBJ2-4; D possibly corresponds to TRBD1 (5 bases). Germline assignment: CDR1 SGHRS and CDR2 YFSETQ. There are 14 residues in the CDR3. V lost 4 bases to trimming and J lost 3 bases, with 11 bases between them. The CDR3 sequence: CASSLDSLKNIQYF. CDR3 bases: TGCGCCAGCAGCCTAGACAGCCTCAAAAACATTCAGTACTTC.

The chain couples TRBV13 to TRBJ2-3, with D maybe TRBD1 (6 bases). Trimming took 4 bases from V and 0 from J, leaving 14 bases between them. CDR3 size: 16 residues. The germline V gene has CDR1 PRHDT and CDR2 FYEKMQ (reference sequence). The CDR3: CASSSTPDSSTDTQYF. The CDR3, as DNA: TGTGCCAGCAGCTCGACCCCGGACAGTAGCACAGATACGCAGTATTTT.